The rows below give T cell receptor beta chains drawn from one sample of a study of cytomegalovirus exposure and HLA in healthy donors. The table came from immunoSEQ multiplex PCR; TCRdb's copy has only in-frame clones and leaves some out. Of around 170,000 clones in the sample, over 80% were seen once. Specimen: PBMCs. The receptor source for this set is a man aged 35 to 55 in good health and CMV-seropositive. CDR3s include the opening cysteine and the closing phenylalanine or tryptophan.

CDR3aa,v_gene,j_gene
CASSAGFDTEAFF,TRBV6-4,TRBJ1-1
CASRGGKEQFF,TRBV25-1,TRBJ2-1
CASSLTPATGVRTEAFF,TRBV7-3,TRBJ1-1
CASSAREGTEAFF,TRBV19,TRBJ1-1
CASSVGSGDQETQYF,TRBV9,TRBJ2-5
CASSPRLAGAANTGELFF,TRBV18,TRBJ2-2
CASSYLGGSTGELFF,TRBV6-6,TRBJ2-2
CASRSGPPDTQYF,TRBV7-9,TRBJ2-3
CASSQEGGVPYEQYF,TRBV4-3,TRBJ2-7
CASSLDRDDEKLFF,TRBV5-6,TRBJ1-4
CASSSTEGTGGYTF,TRBV5-1,TRBJ1-2
CASSLNRANQPQHF,TRBV27,TRBJ1-5
CASRSDIYEQYF,TRBV7-9,TRBJ2-7
CAWGETGDWSPLHF,TRBV30,TRBJ1-6
CASSSLRRGEQYF,TRBV11-2,TRBJ2-7
CASSLSTGDYGYTF,TRBV27,TRBJ1-2
CASSQDSAGNTEAFF,TRBV4-3,TRBJ1-1
CASSQGLFSSYEQYF,TRBV4-3,TRBJ2-7
CASSLAQGVNNEQFF,TRBV7-9,TRBJ2-1
CASSETGGPYNEQFF,TRBV6-1,TRBJ2-1
CASSLAGSTEAFF,TRBV5-1,TRBJ1-1
CASSSGQQAPQETQYF,TRBV5-1,TRBJ2-5
CASSLDRPSGANVLTF,TRBV7-9,TRBJ2-6
CSVVVADTQYF,TRBV29-1,TRBJ2-3
CASSLTGGGYTF,TRBV5-6,TRBJ1-2
CASSLGTGHTEAFF,TRBV5-1,TRBJ1-1
CASRRTSGGRYNEQFF,TRBV19,TRBJ2-1
CATRDGGEATGELFF,TRBV6-5,TRBJ2-2
CASSLAQGAWTEAFF,TRBV5-8,TRBJ1-1
CASSYNREALYEQYF,TRBV6-5,TRBJ2-7
CASSLRALAGGADTQYF,TRBV5-4,TRBJ2-3
CASSFTHGEQETQYF,TRBV7-9,TRBJ2-5
CASSFRGQDTQYF,TRBV27,TRBJ2-3
CASSLVTDTQYF,TRBV11-2,TRBJ2-3
CASSQDMNTEAFF,TRBV4-3,TRBJ1-1
CASSYGRGSDTQYF,TRBV6-5,TRBJ2-3
CASRSFPILSYEQYF,TRBV28,TRBJ2-7
CASSQVAGRGSYEQYF,TRBV4-1,TRBJ2-7
CASSLTSGSFYEQYF,TRBV7-8,TRBJ2-7
CAISEPGSSGPFNEQFF,TRBV10-3,TRBJ2-1
CASSQPGTNYEQYF,TRBV14,TRBJ2-7
CASSEARLAGLTDTQYF,TRBV2,TRBJ2-3
CASSVEGARGYTF,TRBV2,TRBJ1-2
CATSGRHRGLEETQYF,TRBV15,TRBJ2-5
CATAGGPAYEQYF,TRBV6-6,TRBJ2-7
CASSTSGGDYNEQFF,TRBV9,TRBJ2-1
CATSLTGTGSYEQYF,TRBV6-5,-
CASSLNWAEETQYF,TRBV27,TRBJ2-5
CASSLESGRAQPQHF,TRBV7-9,TRBJ1-5
CASSVGVAGGETQYF,TRBV9,TRBJ2-5
CASSYRSGFRKTQYF,TRBV27,TRBJ2-5